Listed here are 20 T cell receptor beta chains from one sample, sequenced in a study of blood T cell repertoires in COVID-19. Repertoires were generated with immunoSEQ multiplex PCR, while TCRdb's copy carries only in-frame clones and drops some. The sample shows approximately 340,000 clones, 80% to 90% of them seen only once. Sequencing was carried out using peripheral blood. These receptor sequences come from a man aged 25 to 40 with COVID-19, enrolled during active disease.

V is TRBV6-6 and J is TRBJ1-3; unclear D gene. This CDR3 contains 14 residues. In germline, CDR1 is MNHNY, CDR2 SVGAGI (reference sequence). V shed 0 bases and J shed 3 bases, with 6 bases lying between them. DNA for the CDR3: TGTGCCAGCAGTTACTCTGTTAATGGAAACACCATATATTTT. Protein: CASSYSVNGNTIYF.

V gene TRBV4-1 combines with J gene TRBJ2-7, with D possibly TRBD1 on 5 matching bases. The CDR3 runs to 15 residues. The V end lost 2 bases, the J end lost 1 base, and 12 bases lay between the germline ends. CDR1 and CDR2 (germline): MGHRA, YSYEKL. Here the CDR3 reads CASSQTGLPSYEQYF. CDR3 in DNA: TGCGCCAGCAGCCAAACAGGTCTACCGTCCTACGAGCAGTACTTC.

This rearrangement joins TRBV3-1 (or the pseudogene TRBV3-2) to TRBJ2-5; D ambiguous. This CDR3 region has 12 residues. Germline V gene lookup returns CDR1 LGHDT and CDR2 YNNKEL (reference sequence). V lost 2 bases, J lost 5 bases, and 6 bases lay in between. The CDR3: CASSQNGETQYF. CDR3 nucleotides: TGTGCCAGCAGCCAAAACGGTGAGACCCAGTACTTC.

The chain joins TRBV12-5 to TRBJ1-4; maybe TRBD1 (5 bases). This CDR3 contains 14 residues. Looked up from germline, CDR1 is LGHNT and CDR2 is FRNRAP. V lost 4 bases, J lost 7 bases, and 13 bases lay in between. The CDR3 nucleotides are TGTGCTAGTGGTTGGTGGCAGGGAGGTGAAAAACTGTTTTTT. This encodes CASGWWQGGEKLFF.

This rearrangement joins TRBV5-6 to TRBJ1-4; TRBD1 is a possible D gene (6 bases). The CDR3 has 14 residues. CDR1 and CDR2 from the germline V gene are SGHDT and YYEEEE. The V gene lost 7 bases and the J gene lost 6 bases, with 16 bases spanning the gap. The CDR3 protein is CASRGAGNDEKLFF. Here the CDR3 DNA reads TGTGCCAGCCGGGGGGCGGGGAACGATGAAAAACTGTTTTTT.

The chain is built from TRBV5-1 and TRBJ1-4; D unresolved. The CDR3 sequence is 16 residues long. The V and J ends lost 4 bases and 0 bases respectively, with 13 bases between them. Germline values: CDR1 SGHRS, CDR2 YFSETQ. Here the CDR3 reads CASSPRTSATNEKLFF. CDR3 sequence (DNA): TGCGCCAGCAGCCCCAGGACTTCGGCAACTAATGAAAAACTGTTTTTT.

V gene TRBV5-6 combines with J gene TRBJ2-3; TRBD2 matches 10 bases. Trimming removed 0 bases from V and 3 bases from J; junction bases left unmatched: 10. CDR3 length: 18 residues. CDR1 is SGHDT and CDR2 is YYEEEE in the germline V gene. The CDR3 here is CASSLVTSGTIGTDTQYF. Here the CDR3 DNA reads TGTGCCAGCAGCTTGGTCACTAGCGGGACCATCGGAACAGATACGCAGTATTTT.

This rearrangement joins TRBV19 to TRBJ1-5, with 8 bases fitting TRBD1. Germline CDR1 and CDR2: LNHDA and SQIVND (reference sequence). This CDR3 has 16 amino acids. The junction had 7 bases not matched to a gene; V was cut back by 2 bases and J by 4 bases. CDR3 sequence: CASSITTGGNNQPQHF. In DNA form, the CDR3 reads TGTGCCAGTAGTATAACCACAGGGGGGAATAATCAGCCCCAGCATTTT. The full variable domain, completed using reference TRBV19 and TRBJ1-5, is DGGITQSPKYLFRKEGQNVTLSCEQNLNHDAMYWYRQDPGQGLRLIYYSQIVNDFQKGDIAEGYSVSREKKESFPLTVTSAQKNPTAFYLCASSITTGGNNQPQHFGDGTRLSIL.

CDR3 sequence (DNA): TGTGCCTGGAGTATTACTAGCGCCGGGGAGCAGTTCTTC. Protein: CAWSITSAGEQFF. The V gene is TRBV30, the J gene TRBJ2-1; 7 positions match TRBD2. This CDR3 contains 13 residues. CDR1 and CDR2 from the germline V gene are GTSNPN and SVGIG (reference sequence). V dropped 2 bases and J dropped 10; count of bases not matched to a gene: 8.

This clone was seen a handful of times. CDR3 bases: TGTGCCAGCTCACCTACACAGGGGTCTGGTGAAAAACTGTTTTTT. Translation gives CASSPTQGSGEKLFF. The chain couples TRBV18 to TRBJ1-4; 7 bases agree with TRBD1. The V gene end was trimmed by 3 bases and the J gene end by 7 bases; junction bases not matched to a gene: 8. CDR1 is KGHSH and CDR2 is LQKENI in the germline V gene. The CDR3 has 15 amino acids. Drawing the rest from reference TRBV18 and TRBJ1-4, the complete variable domain is NAGVMQNPRHLVRRRGQEARLRCSPMKGHSHVYWYRQLPEEGLKFMVYLQKENIIDESGMPKERFSAEFPKEGPSILRIQQVVRGDSAAYFCASSPTQGSGEKLFFGSGTQLSVL.

The chain joins TRBV30 to TRBJ2-7; TRBD2 matches at 13 bases. J was trimmed by 2 bases and V by 2 bases; bases with no gene match: 3. Germline CDR1 and CDR2: GTSNPN and SVGIG (reference sequence). The length of the CDR3 is 15 residues. The CDR3 sequence is CAWSIGTSGTYEQYF. The CDR3 DNA follows: TGTGCCTGGAGTATCGGGACTAGCGGGACCTACGAGCAGTACTTC.

CDR3 in amino acids: CASSDPPGLVLRYF. CDR3 DNA: TGTGCCAGCTCCGACCCTCCGGGACTAGTCCTTAGGTACTTC. This rearrangement joins TRBV28 to TRBJ2-7, with 8 bases fitting TRBD2. The J segment lost 12 bases and the V segment lost 8 bases, leaving 18 bases of the junction unmatched. CDR3 length: 14 residues. Looked up from germline, CDR1 is MDHEN and CDR2 is SYDVKM. The variable domain in full, with the rest retrieved from reference TRBV28 and TRBJ2-7, is DVKVTQSSRYLVKRTGEKVFLECVQDMDHENMFWYRQDPGLGLRLIYFSYDVKMKEKGDIPEGYSVSREKKERFSLILESASTNQTSMYLCASSDPPGLVLRYFGPGTRLTVT.

The gene calls are TRBV28 and TRBJ1-2; a possible D gene is TRBD1 (6 bases). The V gene lost 3 bases and the J gene lost 8 bases, with 16 bases spanning the gap. This CDR3 contains 14 residues. The germline gives CDR1 MDHEN, CDR2 SYDVKM. Here the CDR3 reads CASSFPGEWGGYTF. CDR3 in DNA: TGTGCCAGCAGTTTCCCAGGGGAATGGGGCGGCTACACCTTC.

This clone was detected once. CDR3 coding DNA: TGCGCCAGCAGCCGGTTGGCTGGTCGCATTAATGAAAAACTGTTTTTT. Translation: CASSRLAGRINEKLFF. The chain has TRBV4-3 and TRBJ1-4; D unclear. CDR3 size: 16 residues. With 4 bases removed from V and 4 bases from J, the gap between germline ends came to 16 bases. Germline loops: CDR1 LGHNA, CDR2 YSLEER.

The J gene is TRBJ2-7, the V gene TRBV12-3 or TRBV12-4; maybe TRBD1 (6 bases). The CDR3 runs to 12 residues. With 3 bases removed from V and 6 bases from J, the gap between germline ends came to 9 bases. CDR3 in amino acids: CASSFGQIEQYF. Here the CDR3 DNA reads TGTGCCAGCAGTTTCGGACAGATCGAGCAGTACTTC.

The chain couples TRBV19 to TRBJ2-1; TRBD2 matches 8 bases. V lost 3 bases to trimming and J lost 9 bases; unmatched junction nucleotides: 10. The CDR3 runs to 15 residues. Germline lookup yields CDR1 LNHDA and CDR2 SQIVND (reference sequence). CDR3 protein: CASSIGTRSSSEQFF. For the CDR3, the DNA is TGTGCCAGTAGTATCGGGACTAGGTCGTCCAGTGAGCAGTTCTTC.

Only a few counts were recorded for this clone. V and J are TRBV30 and TRBJ2-1; 8 bases fit TRBD2. The CDR3 contains 15 residues. Per germline, CDR1 GTSNPN and CDR2 SVGIG (reference sequence). Losses at the gene ends were 0 bases for V and 6 bases for J; bases not matched to a gene: 7. The CDR3, as DNA: TGTGCCTGGAGTGTGGGTAGCGGGAATGGCAATGAGCAGTTCTTC. Protein sequence: CAWSVGSGNGNEQFF.

The chain carries TRBV28 and TRBJ1-5; possible D gene TRBD1, 6 bases. Germline CDR1 is MDHEN and CDR2 is SYDVKM. The V end lost 6 bases, the J end lost 3 bases, and 15 bases lay between the germline ends. The CDR3 runs to 15 residues. The CDR3 nucleotides are TGTGCCAGCAGCAATAGGGGGGGACCCAATCAGCCCCAGCATTTT. Translating gives CASSNRGGPNQPQHF.

This sequence joins TRBV2 and TRBJ1-1, with D maybe TRBD1 (6 bases). Per the germline V gene, CDR1 is SNHLY and CDR2 is FYNNEI. This CDR3 is 14 amino acids long. Trimming cost V 6 bases and J 4 bases, with 15 bases left between them. The chain's CDR3 is CASRTQGHGTEAFF. The CDR3 DNA sequence: TGTGCCAGCAGGACACAGGGCCACGGCACTGAAGCTTTCTTT.

The CDR3 bases are TGTGCCAGCAGTTCAGGGGGGCTTAGCTCCTACAATGAGCAGTTCTTC. This gives the protein CASSSGGLSSYNEQFF. V is TRBV28 and J is TRBJ2-1; D possibly corresponds to TRBD1 (7 bases). This CDR3 spans 16 amino acids. Germline lookup yields CDR1 MDHEN and CDR2 SYDVKM. Trimming stripped 4 bases from V and 0 bases from J, with 13 bases between.